This TCR beta chain was sequenced in a study of molecular identifiers for immune sequencing clone quantification. Both previously described methods and listed TCR primers were employed to make bulk TCR libraries. TCRdb fed the PCR reads into MiXCR, producing one record per CDR3 protein. The table records around 480,000 distinct CDR3 sequences, around 23% of them present only once. V lost 6 bases and J lost 0, with 11 bases in between. The germline gives CDR1 SQVTM, CDR2 ANQGSEA. CDR3 size: 13 residues. In its sample, this clonotype was seen many times. Naive CD8 T cells were FACS-sorted by CD8+CD4-CCR7+CD45RA+ markers.

The clonotype was recovered from a human donor in good health. Some libraries in this study had Jurkat cell RNA spiked in. Sequencing was carried out using naive CD8+ T cells from blood, with Jurkat cell RNA spiked in. Subset of the sample: FACS-sorted CD8+CD4-CCR7+CD45RA+ naive T cells. The chain joins TRBV29-1 to TRBJ1-1; the D is unclear. The CDR3 spells CSVSSGLNTEAFF. The CDR3 DNA reads TGCAGCGTCTCATCCGGGTTGAACACTGAAGCTTTCTTT.